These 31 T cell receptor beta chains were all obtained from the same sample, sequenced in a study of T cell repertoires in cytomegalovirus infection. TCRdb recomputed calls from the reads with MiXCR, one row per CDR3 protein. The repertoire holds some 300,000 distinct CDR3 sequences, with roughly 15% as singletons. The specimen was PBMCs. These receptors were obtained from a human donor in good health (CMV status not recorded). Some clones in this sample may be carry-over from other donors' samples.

Written as DNA, the CDR3 is TGTGCCAGCAGACAACTAGCGGGGGGATACAATGAGCAGTTCTTC. Residues: CASRQLAGGYNEQFF. The chain uses TRBV6-5 and TRBJ2-1; 12 bases map to TRBD2. Germline CDR1 reads MNHEY; CDR2 reads SVGAGI. Losses at the gene ends were 6 bases for V and 4 bases for J; bases not matched to a gene: 4. CDR3 size: 15 residues.

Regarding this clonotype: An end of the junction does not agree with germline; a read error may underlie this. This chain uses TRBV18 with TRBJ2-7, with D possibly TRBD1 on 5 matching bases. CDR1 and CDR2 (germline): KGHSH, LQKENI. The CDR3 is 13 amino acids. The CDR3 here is CATSRGSSYEQYF. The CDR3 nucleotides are TGTGCCACCTCAAGGGGAAGCTCCTACGAGCAGTACTTC.

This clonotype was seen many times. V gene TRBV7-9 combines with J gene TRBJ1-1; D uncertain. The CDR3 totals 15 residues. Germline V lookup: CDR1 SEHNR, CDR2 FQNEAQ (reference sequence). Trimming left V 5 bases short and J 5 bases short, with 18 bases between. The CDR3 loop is CASSPKVRFGTEAFF. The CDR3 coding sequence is TGTGCCAGCAGCCCTAAGGTCCGTTTCGGGACTGAAGCTTTCTTT.

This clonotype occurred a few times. Here the CDR3 reads CASSLSFIRYLSSYEQYF. The CDR3 region has the DNA TGTGCCAGCAGTTTAAGTTTCATAAGATACCTCTCCTCCTACGAGCAGTACTTC. J is TRBJ2-7 and V is TRBV27; D call uncertain. Trimming shortened V by 2 bases and J by 0 bases, and 20 bases separated the two germline ends. CDR3 size: 18 residues. Germline V lookup: CDR1 MNHEY, CDR2 SMNVEV (reference sequence).

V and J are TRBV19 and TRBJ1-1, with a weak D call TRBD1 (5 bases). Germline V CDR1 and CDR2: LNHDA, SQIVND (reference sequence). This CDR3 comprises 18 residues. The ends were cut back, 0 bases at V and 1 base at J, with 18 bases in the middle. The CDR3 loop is CASSIDRRSQGENTEAFF. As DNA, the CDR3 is TGTGCCAGTAGTATAGATCGGAGGTCGCAGGGAGAGAACACTGAAGCTTTCTTT.

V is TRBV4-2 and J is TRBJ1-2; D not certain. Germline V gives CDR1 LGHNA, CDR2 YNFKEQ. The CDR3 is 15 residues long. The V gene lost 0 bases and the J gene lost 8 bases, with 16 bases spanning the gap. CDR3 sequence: CASSQEATRVWGYTF. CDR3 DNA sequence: TGTGCCAGCAGCCAAGAGGCAACGAGGGTATGGGGCTACACCTTC.

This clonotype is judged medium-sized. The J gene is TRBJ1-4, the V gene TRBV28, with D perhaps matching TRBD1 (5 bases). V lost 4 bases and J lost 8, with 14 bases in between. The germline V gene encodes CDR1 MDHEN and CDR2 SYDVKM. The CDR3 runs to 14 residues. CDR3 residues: CASSSSTVIEKLFF. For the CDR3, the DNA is TGTGCCAGCAGTTCGTCGACAGTTATCGAAAAACTGTTTTTT.

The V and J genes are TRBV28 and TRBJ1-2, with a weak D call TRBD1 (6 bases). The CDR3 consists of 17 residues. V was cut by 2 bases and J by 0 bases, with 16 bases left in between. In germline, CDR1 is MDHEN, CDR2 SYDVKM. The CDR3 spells CASSLDYPTGPNYGYTF. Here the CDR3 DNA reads TGTGCCAGCAGTTTAGACTATCCGACAGGACCTAACTATGGCTACACCTTC.

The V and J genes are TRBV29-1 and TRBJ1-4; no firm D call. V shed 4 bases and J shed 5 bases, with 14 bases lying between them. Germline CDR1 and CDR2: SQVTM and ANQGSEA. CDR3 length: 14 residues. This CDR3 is CSVVSEVANEKLFF. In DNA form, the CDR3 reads TGCAGCGTTGTTTCGGAGGTCGCCAATGAAAAACTGTTTTTT.

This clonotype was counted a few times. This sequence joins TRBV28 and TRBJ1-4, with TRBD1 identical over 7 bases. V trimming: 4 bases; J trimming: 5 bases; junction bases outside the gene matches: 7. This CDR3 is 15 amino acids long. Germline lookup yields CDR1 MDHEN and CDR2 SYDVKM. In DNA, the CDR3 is TGTGCCAGCAGTTCCCCCGGACAGGCGAATGAAAAACTGTTTTTT. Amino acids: CASSSPGQANEKLFF.

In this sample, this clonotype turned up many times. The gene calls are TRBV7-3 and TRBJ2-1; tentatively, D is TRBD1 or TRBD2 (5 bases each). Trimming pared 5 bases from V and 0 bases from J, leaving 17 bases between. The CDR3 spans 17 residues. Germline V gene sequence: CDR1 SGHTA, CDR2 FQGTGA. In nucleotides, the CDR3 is TGTGCCAGCAGCCGTTCCGGGACCCAGAGCTCCTACAATGAGCAGTTCTTC. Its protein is CASSRSGTQSSYNEQFF.

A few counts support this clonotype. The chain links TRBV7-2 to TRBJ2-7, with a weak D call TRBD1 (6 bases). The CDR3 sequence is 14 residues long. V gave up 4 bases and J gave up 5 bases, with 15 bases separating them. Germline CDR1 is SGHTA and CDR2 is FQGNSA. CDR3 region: CASSSEQGPNEQYF. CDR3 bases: TGTGCCAGCAGCTCCGAACAGGGTCCCAACGAGCAGTACTTC.

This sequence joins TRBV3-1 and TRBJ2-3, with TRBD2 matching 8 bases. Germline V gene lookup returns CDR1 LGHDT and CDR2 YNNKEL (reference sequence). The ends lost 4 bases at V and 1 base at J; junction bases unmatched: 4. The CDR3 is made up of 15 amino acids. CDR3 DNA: TGTGCCAGCAGCCGACTAGCGTCTGGCACAGATACGCAGTATTTT. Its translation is CASSRLASGTDTQYF.

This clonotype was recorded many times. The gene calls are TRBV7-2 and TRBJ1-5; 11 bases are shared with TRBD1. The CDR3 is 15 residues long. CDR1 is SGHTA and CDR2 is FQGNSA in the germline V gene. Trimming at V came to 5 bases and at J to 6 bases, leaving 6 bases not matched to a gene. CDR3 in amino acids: CASSDRTGGVQPQHF. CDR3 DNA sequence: TGTGCCAGCAGCGACCGGACAGGGGGCGTTCAGCCCCAGCATTTT.

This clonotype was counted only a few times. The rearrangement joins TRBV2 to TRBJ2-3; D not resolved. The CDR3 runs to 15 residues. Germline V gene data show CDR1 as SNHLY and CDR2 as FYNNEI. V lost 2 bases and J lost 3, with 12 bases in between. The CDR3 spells CASSEMALGTDTQYF. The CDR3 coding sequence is TGTGCCAGCAGTGAAATGGCACTTGGAACAGATACGCAGTATTTT.

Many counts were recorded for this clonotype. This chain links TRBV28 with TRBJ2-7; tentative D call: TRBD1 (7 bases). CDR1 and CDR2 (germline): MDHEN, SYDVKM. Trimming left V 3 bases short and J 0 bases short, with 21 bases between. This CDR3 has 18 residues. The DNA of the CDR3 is TGTGCCAGCAGTTTGGGAGGTCAGGGGGTTGGGGGCTCCTACGAGCAGTACTTC. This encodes CASSLGGQGVGGSYEQYF.

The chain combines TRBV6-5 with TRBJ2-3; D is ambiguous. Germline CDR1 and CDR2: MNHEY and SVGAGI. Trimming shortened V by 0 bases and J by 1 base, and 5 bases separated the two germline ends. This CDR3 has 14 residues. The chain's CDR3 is CASSYSLGTDTQYF. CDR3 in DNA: TGTGCCAGCAGTTACTCCTTGGGCACAGATACGCAGTATTTT.

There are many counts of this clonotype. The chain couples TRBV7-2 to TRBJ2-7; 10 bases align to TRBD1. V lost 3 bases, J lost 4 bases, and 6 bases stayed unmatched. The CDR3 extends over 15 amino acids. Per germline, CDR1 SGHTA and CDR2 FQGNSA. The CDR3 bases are TGTGCCAGCAGCTTGACCTGGGACAGGGGTTACGAGCAGTACTTC. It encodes CASSLTWDRGYEQYF.

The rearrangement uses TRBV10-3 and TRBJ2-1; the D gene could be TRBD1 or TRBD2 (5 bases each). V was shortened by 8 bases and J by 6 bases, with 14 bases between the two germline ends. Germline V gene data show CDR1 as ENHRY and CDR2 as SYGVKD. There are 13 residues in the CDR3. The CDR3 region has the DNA TGTGCCATCCGGGGCCCTGCCGGCAATGAGCAGTTCTTC. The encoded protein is CAIRGPAGNEQFF.

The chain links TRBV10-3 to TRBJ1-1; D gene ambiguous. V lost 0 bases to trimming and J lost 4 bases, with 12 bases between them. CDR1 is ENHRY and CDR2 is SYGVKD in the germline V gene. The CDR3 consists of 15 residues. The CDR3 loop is CAISESTVGGTEAFF. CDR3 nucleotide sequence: TGTGCCATCAGTGAGTCTACAGTTGGCGGCACTGAAGCTTTCTTT.

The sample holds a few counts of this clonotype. The CDR3 DNA reads TGTGCCAGCAGCTTGAGAGCAGGGCCCAATCAGCCCCAGCATTTT. Its protein product is CASSLRAGPNQPQHF. V and J are TRBV5-6 and TRBJ1-5, with D perhaps matching TRBD1 (5 bases). V was cut by 1 base and J by 3 bases, with 11 bases left in between. Germline CDR1 SGHDT, CDR2 YYEEEE. The CDR3 sequence is 15 residues long.

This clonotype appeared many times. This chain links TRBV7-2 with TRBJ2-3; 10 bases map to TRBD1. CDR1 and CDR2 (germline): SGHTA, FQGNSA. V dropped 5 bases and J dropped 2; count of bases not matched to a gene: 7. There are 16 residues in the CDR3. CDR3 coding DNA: TGTGCCAGCAGCCCCCGGACAGGGGGTATCACAGATACGCAGTATTTT. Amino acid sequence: CASSPRTGGITDTQYF.

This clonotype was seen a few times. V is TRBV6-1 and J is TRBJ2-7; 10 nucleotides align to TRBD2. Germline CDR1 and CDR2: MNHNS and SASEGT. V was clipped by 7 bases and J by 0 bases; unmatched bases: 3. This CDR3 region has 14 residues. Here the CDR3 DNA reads TGTGCCAGCACTCGGACTAGCGGCTCCTACGAGCAGTACTTC. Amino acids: CASTRTSGSYEQYF.

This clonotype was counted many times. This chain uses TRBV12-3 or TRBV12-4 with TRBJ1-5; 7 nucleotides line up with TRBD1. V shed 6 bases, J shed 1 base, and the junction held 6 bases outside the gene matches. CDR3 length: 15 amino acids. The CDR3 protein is CASRTTGLSNQPQHF. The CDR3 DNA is TGTGCCAGCAGGACGACAGGGTTGAGCAATCAGCCCCAGCATTTT.

CDR3 coding DNA: TGTGCCAGCAGTTCCACTCTTTCCAGGGGCCAGCCCCAGCATTTT. Translated: CASSSTLSRGQPQHF. The chain uses TRBV28 and TRBJ1-5; tentative D call: TRBD1 (6 bases). CDR1 MDHEN and CDR2 SYDVKM come from the germline V gene. The V end was cut by 4 bases, the J end by 7 bases, with 17 bases between. The CDR3 contains 15 residues.

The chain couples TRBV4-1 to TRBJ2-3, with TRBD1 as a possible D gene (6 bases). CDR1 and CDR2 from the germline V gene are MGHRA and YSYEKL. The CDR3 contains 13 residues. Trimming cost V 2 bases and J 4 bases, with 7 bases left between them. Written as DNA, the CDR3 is TGCGCCAGCAGCCAAACAGGGTCAGATACGCAGTATTTT. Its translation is CASSQTGSDTQYF.

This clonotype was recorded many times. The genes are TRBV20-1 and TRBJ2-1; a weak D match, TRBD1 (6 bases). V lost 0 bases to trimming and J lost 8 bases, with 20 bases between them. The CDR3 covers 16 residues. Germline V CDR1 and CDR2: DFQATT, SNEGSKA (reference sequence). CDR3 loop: CSARDPTATGLDEQFF. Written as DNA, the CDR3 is TGCAGTGCTAGAGATCCTACGGCGACAGGCTTGGATGAGCAGTTCTTC.

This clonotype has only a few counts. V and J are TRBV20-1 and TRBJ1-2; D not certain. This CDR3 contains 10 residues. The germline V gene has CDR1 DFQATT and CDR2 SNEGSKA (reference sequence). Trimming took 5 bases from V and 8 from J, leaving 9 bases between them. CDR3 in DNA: TGCAGTGCTCCACACGGGGGCTACACCTTC. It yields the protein CSAPHGGYTF.

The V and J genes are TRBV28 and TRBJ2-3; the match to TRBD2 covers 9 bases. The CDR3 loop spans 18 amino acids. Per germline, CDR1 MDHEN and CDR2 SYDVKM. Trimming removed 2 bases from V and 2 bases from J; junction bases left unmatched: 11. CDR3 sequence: CASSLRFWSSGDTDTQYF. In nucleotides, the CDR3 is TGTGCCAGCAGTTTAAGGTTTTGGTCTAGCGGGGACACAGATACGCAGTATTTT.

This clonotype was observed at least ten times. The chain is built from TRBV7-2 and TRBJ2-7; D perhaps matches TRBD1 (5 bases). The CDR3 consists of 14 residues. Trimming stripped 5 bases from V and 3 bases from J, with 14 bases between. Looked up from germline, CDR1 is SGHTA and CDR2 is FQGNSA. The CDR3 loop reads CASSLTGDFYEQYF. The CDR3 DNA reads TGTGCCAGCAGCCTCACAGGAGATTTCTACGAGCAGTACTTC.

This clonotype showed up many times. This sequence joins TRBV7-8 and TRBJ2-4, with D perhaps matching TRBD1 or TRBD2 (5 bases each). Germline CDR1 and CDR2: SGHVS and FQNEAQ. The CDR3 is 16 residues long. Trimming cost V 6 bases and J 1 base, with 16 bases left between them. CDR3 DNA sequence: TGTGCCAGCAGTCCCCCCGGGAAGGGGGCCAAAAACATTCAGTACTTC. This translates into CASSPPGKGAKNIQYF.